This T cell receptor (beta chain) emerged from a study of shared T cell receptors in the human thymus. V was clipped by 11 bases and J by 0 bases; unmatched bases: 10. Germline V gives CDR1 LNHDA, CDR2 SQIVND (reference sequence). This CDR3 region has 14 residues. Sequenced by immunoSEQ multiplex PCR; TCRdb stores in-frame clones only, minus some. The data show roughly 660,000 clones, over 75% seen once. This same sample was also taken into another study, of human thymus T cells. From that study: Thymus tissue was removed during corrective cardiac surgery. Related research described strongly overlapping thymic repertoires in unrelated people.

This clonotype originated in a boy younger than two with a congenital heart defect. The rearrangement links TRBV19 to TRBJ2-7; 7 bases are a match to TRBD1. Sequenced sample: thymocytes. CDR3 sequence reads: CAGKGADLSYEQYF. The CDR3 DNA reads TGTGCCGGGAAGGGGGCAGACCTCTCCTACGAGCAGTACTTC.